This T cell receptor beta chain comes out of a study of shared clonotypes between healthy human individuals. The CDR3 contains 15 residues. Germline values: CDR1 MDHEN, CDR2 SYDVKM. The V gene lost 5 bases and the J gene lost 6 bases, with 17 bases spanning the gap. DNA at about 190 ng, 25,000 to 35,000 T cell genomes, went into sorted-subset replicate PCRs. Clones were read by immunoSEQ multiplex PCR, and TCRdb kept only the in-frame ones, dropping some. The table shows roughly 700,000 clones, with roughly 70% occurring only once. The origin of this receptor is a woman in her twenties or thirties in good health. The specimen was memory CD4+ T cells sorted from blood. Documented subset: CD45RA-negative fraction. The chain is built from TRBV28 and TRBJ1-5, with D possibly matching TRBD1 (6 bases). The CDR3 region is CASSPASGARQPQHF. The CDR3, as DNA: TGTGCCAGCAGTCCGGCATCAGGGGCGCGTCAGCCCCAGCATTTT.